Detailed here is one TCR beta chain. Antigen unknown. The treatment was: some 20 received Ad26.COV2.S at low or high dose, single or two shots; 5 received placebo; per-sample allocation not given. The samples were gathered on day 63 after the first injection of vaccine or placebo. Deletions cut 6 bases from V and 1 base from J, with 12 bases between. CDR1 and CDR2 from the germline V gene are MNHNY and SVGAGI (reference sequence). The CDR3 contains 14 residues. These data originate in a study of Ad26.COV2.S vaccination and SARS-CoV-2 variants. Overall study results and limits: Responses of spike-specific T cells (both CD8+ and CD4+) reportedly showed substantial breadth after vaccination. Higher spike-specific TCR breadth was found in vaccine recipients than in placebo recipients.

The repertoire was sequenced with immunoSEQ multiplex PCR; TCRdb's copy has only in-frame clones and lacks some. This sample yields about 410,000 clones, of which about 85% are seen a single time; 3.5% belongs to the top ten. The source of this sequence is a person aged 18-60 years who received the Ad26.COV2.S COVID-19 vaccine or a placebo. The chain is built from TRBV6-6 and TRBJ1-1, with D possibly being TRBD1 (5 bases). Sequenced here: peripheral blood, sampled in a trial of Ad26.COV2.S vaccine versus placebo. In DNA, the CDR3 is TGTGCCAGCAGCCCTCCGGGGGAGAACACTGAAGCTTTCTTT. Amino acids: CASSPPGENTEAFF.